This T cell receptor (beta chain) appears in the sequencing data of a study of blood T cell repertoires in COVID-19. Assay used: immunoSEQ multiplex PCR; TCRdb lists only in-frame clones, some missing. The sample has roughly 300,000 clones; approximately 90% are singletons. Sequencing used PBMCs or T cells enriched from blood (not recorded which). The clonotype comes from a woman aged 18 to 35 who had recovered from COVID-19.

CDR3 nucleotide sequence: TGTGCCAGCAGCCCTCCGTCCATATCCAGCTATGGCTACACCTTC. Translating it yields CASSPPSISSYGYTF. V is TRBV4-2 and J is TRBJ1-2, with D unresolved. V was clipped by 4 bases and J by 4 bases, with 16 bases between them. Looked up from germline, CDR1 is LGHNA and CDR2 is YNFKEQ. This CDR3 comprises 15 residues.